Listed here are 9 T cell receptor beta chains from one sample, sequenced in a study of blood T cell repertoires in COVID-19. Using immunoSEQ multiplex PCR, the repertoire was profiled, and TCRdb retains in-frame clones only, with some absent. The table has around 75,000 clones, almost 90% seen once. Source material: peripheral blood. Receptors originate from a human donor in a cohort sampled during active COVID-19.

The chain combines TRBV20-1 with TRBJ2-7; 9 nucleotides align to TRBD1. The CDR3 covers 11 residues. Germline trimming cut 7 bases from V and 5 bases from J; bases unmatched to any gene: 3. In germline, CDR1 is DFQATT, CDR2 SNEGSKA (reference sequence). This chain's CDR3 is CSGGQGNEQYF. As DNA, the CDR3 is TGCAGTGGGGGACAGGGTAACGAGCAGTACTTC.

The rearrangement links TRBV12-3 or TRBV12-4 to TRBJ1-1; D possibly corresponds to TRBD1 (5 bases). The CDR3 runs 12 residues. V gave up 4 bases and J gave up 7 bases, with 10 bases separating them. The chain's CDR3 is CASSSTVIEAFF. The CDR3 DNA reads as TGTGCCAGCAGTTCGACAGTAATTGAAGCTTTCTTT.

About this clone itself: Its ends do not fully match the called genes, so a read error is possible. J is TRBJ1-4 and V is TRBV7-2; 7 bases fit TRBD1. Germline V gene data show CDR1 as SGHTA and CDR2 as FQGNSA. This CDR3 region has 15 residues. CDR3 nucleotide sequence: TGTGCCAGCAGCTTAGCCGACAGGGACGATGAAGAACTGTTTTTT. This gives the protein CASSLADRDDEELFF.

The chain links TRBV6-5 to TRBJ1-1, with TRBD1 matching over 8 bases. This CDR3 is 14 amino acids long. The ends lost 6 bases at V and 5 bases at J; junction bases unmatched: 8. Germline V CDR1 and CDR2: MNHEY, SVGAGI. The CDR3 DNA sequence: TGTGCCAGCAGGGTCGGACAGGGAAGTACTGAAGCTTTCTTT. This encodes CASRVGQGSTEAFF.

This CDR3 is CASSLDREGEQFF. DNA for the CDR3: TGTGCCAGCAGCTTAGATCGGGAGGGTGAGCAGTTCTTC. The chain uses TRBV11-2 and TRBJ2-1; 8 nucleotides line up with TRBD2. Germline trimming cut 0 bases from V and 9 bases from J; bases unmatched to any gene: 1. The germline gives CDR1 SGHAT, CDR2 FQNNGV. The CDR3 length is 13 residues.

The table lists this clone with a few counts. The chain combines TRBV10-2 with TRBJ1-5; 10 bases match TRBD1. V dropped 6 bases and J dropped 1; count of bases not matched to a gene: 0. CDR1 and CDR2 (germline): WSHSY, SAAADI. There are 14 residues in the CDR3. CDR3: CASRGQGSNQPQHF. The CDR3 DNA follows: TGCGCCAGCAGGGGACAGGGGAGCAATCAGCCCCAGCATTTT.

CDR3 in amino acids: CASSPTSGTYNEQFF. The CDR3 coding sequence is TGTGCCAGCTCACCGACTAGCGGGACCTACAATGAGCAGTTCTTC. The J gene is TRBJ2-1, the V gene TRBV18, with 11 bases that match TRBD2. Germline trimming cut 3 bases from V and 2 bases from J; bases unmatched to any gene: 0. CDR1 KGHSH and CDR2 LQKENI come from the germline V gene. This CDR3 is built from 15 residues.

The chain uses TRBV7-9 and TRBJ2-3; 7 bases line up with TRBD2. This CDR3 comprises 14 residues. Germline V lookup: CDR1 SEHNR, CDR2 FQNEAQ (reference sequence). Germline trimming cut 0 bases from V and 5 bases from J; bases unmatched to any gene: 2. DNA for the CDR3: TGTGCCAGCAGCTTAGCGATAGCGGGAGATACGCAGTATTTT. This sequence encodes CASSLAIAGDTQYF.

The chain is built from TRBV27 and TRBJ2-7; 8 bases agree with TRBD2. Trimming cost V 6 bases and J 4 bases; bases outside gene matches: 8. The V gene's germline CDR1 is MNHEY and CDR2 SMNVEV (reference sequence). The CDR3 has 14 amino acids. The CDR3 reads CASRLAGSDYEQYF. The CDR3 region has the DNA TGTGCCAGCAGGTTAGCGGGAAGTGATTACGAGCAGTACTTC.